This record looks at one TCR beta chain sequence and its context. Its antigen is still unknown. The TCRbeta library was prepared with unique molecular identifiers. TCRdb reanalysed the PCR reads using MiXCR and keeps one entry per CDR3 protein. The table has a few hundred thousand distinct CDR3 sequences, 25% to 30% seen once; the top ten hold less than 40%. The record originates from a study of T-cell reconstitution after alpha-beta-depleted transplantation in children. Study findings and constraints: It was newly produced T cells that mostly accounted for T-cell counts and diversity one year after transplant.

The sequences come from PBMCs, collected before TCRalphabeta/CD19-depleted stem cell transplant. The clonotype was recovered from a boy under two years old with Wiskott-Aldrich syndrome, due to receive a stem cell transplant.

As DNA, the CDR3 is TGCAGTGCTAGAGTGGGAAATGCTTACAATGAGCAGTTCTTC. This encodes CSARVGNAYNEQFF. The rearrangement uses TRBV20-1 and TRBJ2-1, with D hard to call. This CDR3 comprises 14 residues. The germline V and J ends were trimmed by 1 base and 4 bases, with 11 bases remaining between them. Per germline, CDR1 DFQATT and CDR2 SNEGSKA (reference sequence).